This entry lists 32 T cell receptor beta chains sequenced from one sample in a study of T cell repertoires in cytomegalovirus infection. These receptors have no known antigen. TCRdb ran MiXCR on the reads and lists one entry per CDR3 protein. The table has 380,000 or so distinct CDR3 sequences, nearly 35% seen once. Sequencing used cultured PBMCs, obtained from culture after CMV antigen stimulation. These TCRs come from a human donor in good health (CMV status not recorded). Some clones in this sample may be carry-over from other donors' samples.

The genes are TRBV19 and TRBJ1-2, with 7 bases matching TRBD1. The CDR3 contains 15 residues. Germline loops: CDR1 LNHDA, CDR2 SQIVND (reference sequence). V trimming: 4 bases; J trimming: 2 bases; junction bases outside the gene matches: 7. The CDR3 spells CASSNSLQGNYGYTF. For the CDR3, the DNA is TGTGCCAGTAGTAACAGTTTACAGGGGAACTATGGCTACACCTTC.

The chain employs TRBV28 and TRBJ2-7, with D possibly being TRBD1 (6 bases). V lost 3 bases, J lost 3 bases, and 9 bases lay in between. CDR1 and CDR2 from the germline V gene are MDHEN and SYDVKM. The CDR3 is made up of 13 amino acids. The CDR3 is CASSLDRYYEQYF. CDR3 bases: TGTGCCAGCAGTTTGGACAGATACTACGAGCAGTACTTC.

A few counts support this clonotype. The chain couples TRBV7-2 to TRBJ1-5, with D possibly being TRBD1 (6 bases). Germline V lookup: CDR1 SGHTA, CDR2 FQGNSA. The CDR3 has 16 residues. V dropped 5 bases and J dropped 2 bases, with 16 bases sitting between them. DNA of the CDR3: TGTGCCAGCAGCCGGGATTCTAACAGGGGCAATCAGCCCCAGCATTTT. Translated, it gives CASSRDSNRGNQPQHF.

This clonotype appeared a few times. V is TRBV24-1 and J is TRBJ2-3; D could derive from TRBD1 or TRBD2 (5 bases each). CDR1 is KGHDR, CDR2 SFDVKD, per germline. The CDR3 length is 16 residues. V was cut by 0 bases and J by 3 bases, with 12 bases left in between. As DNA, the CDR3 is TGTGCCACCAGTGATTTGGTGGGGGTGAAGACAGATACGCAGTATTTT. Amino acid sequence: CATSDLVGVKTDTQYF.

The chain links TRBV5-5 to TRBJ2-5; D is perhaps TRBD1 (6 bases). Germline CDR1 SGHKS, CDR2 YYEKEE (reference sequence). V dropped 4 bases and J dropped 5 bases, with 12 bases sitting between them. The CDR3 extends over 13 amino acids. The CDR3 spells CASSTGIGETQYF. CDR3 nucleotides: TGTGCCAGCAGCACAGGGATCGGCGAGACCCAGTACTTC.

This clonotype was observed many times. The chain links TRBV6-6 to TRBJ2-3; 13 positions match TRBD2. Trimming at V came to 6 bases and at J to 2 bases, leaving 5 bases not matched to a gene. This CDR3 has 16 amino acids. The V gene's germline CDR1 is MNHNY and CDR2 SVGAGI (reference sequence). CDR3 in amino acids: CASSRTSGRVTDTQYF. CDR3 nucleotide sequence: TGTGCCAGCAGCCGGACTAGCGGGAGAGTCACAGATACGCAGTATTTT.

This clonotype came up a few times. This chain uses TRBV11-1 with TRBJ1-3; no clear D. The V end was cut by 1 base, the J end by 0 bases, with 7 bases between. Germline CDR1 SGHAT, CDR2 FQDESV (reference sequence). This CDR3 comprises 15 residues. Here the CDR3 DNA reads TGTGCCAGCAGCTTAGGAGCCAGCTCTGGAAACACCATATATTTT. This encodes CASSLGASSGNTIYF. Full variable domain (remainder filled in from reference TRBV11-1 and TRBJ1-3): EAEVAQSPRYKITEKSQAVAFWCDPISGHATLYWYRQILGQGPELLVQFQDESVVDDSQLPKDRFSAERLKGVDSTLKIQPAELGDSAMYLCASSLGASSGNTIYFGEGSWLTVV.

This clonotype was seen a few times. This chain connects TRBV5-4 to TRBJ2-2; 10 positions agree with TRBD2. The CDR3 sequence is 17 residues long. The germline CDR1 and CDR2 sequences are SGHNT and YYREEE (reference sequence). V was clipped by 4 bases and J by 5 bases; unmatched bases: 11. The CDR3 loop is CASSPKGASGSTGELFF. The DNA for the CDR3 is TGTGCCAGCAGCCCGAAGGGGGCTAGCGGGAGTACCGGGGAGCTGTTTTTT. The variable domain in full, with the rest retrieved from reference TRBV5-4 and TRBJ2-2, is ETGVTQSPTHLIKTRGQQVTLRCSSQSGHNTVSWYQQALGQGPQFIFQYYREEENGRGNFPPRFSGLQFPNYSSELNVNALELDDSALYLCASSPKGASGSTGELFFGEGSRLTVL.

Only a few counts were recorded for this clonotype. V gene TRBV7-8 combines with J gene TRBJ1-5, with TRBD1 matching 8 bases. V gave up 5 bases and J gave up 1 base; unmatched junction bases: 7. The CDR3 spans 16 residues. CDR1 and CDR2 from the germline V gene are SGHVS and FQNEAQ. The CDR3 reads CASSQQGDLSNQPQHF. Here the CDR3 DNA reads TGTGCCAGCAGCCAACAGGGGGACCTCAGCAATCAGCCCCAGCATTTT.

This clonotype was observed once. The genes are TRBV20-1 and TRBJ2-2, with 7 positions matching TRBD2. CDR1 DFQATT and CDR2 SNEGSKA come from the germline V gene (reference sequence). The V and J ends lost 2 bases and 7 bases, in that order; junction bases with no gene match: 7. CDR3 size: 14 residues. The CDR3 protein is CSARPSGMIGELFF. In DNA form, the CDR3 reads TGCAGTGCTAGACCCAGCGGGATGATCGGGGAGCTGTTTTTT.

The rearrangement uses TRBV6-6 and TRBJ1-1; 7 positions match TRBD1. Trimming at V came to 0 bases and at J to 4 bases, leaving 11 bases not matched to a gene. Germline lookup yields CDR1 MNHNY and CDR2 SVGAGI (reference sequence). The CDR3 extends over 17 amino acids. The CDR3 loop is CASSYSSRGGRVTEAFF. The CDR3 coding sequence is TGTGCCAGCAGTTACTCGAGCAGGGGGGGTCGGGTCACTGAAGCTTTCTTT.

This clonotype was detected once. This chain uses TRBV10-3 with TRBJ2-3; D gene unclear. CDR1 and CDR2 from the germline V gene are ENHRY and SYGVKD. V shed 5 bases and J shed 9 bases, with 9 bases lying between them. This CDR3 region has 11 residues. The CDR3 is CAISSGATQYF. DNA for the CDR3: TGTGCCATCAGTTCCGGTGCCACGCAGTATTTT.

This clonotype was seen a few times. The chain joins TRBV7-2 to TRBJ2-7, with D maybe TRBD1 (6 bases). The CDR3 length is 15 residues. The V end was cut by 4 bases, the J end by 0 bases, with 13 bases between. Germline CDR1 reads SGHTA; CDR2 reads FQGNSA. In DNA form, the CDR3 reads TGTGCCAGCAGCTCTTACAGAGGGGGCTCCTACGAGCAGTACGTC. This codes for CASSSYRGGSYEQYV.

This clonotype was picked up a small number of times. The V gene is TRBV28, the J gene TRBJ2-7; no definite D call. V dropped 3 bases and J dropped 2 bases, with 5 bases sitting between them. The CDR3 runs to 12 residues. CDR1 and CDR2 (germline): MDHEN, SYDVKM. The DNA for the CDR3 is TGTGCCAGCAGTTTCCCCACCTACGAGCAGTACTTC. It translates to CASSFPTYEQYF. Drawing the rest from reference TRBV28 and TRBJ2-7, the complete variable domain is DVKVTQSSRYLVKRTGEKVFLECVQDMDHENMFWYRQDPGLGLRLIYFSYDVKMKEKGDIPEGYSVSREKKERFSLILESASTNQTSMYLCASSFPTYEQYFGPGTRLTVT.

A few counts support this clonotype. The chain carries TRBV29-1 and TRBJ2-3; 9 nucleotides align to TRBD2. The V gene end was trimmed by 3 bases and the J gene end by 4 bases; junction bases not matched to a gene: 8. This CDR3 has 15 residues. Germline CDR1 and CDR2: SQVTM and ANQGSEA. For the CDR3, the DNA is TGCAGCGTTGAGAGGGCGGGAGGGGTTTCAGATACGCAGTATTTT. Amino acids: CSVERAGGVSDTQYF.

This clonotype was seen a few times. The rearrangement links TRBV6-6 to TRBJ2-1; 14 bases align to TRBD2. In germline, CDR1 is MNHNY, CDR2 SVGAGI (reference sequence). V gave up 5 bases and J gave up 7 bases; unmatched junction bases: 7. This CDR3 comprises 16 residues. The CDR3 DNA is TGTGCCAGCAGTGGGACTAGCGGGAGTAGTAGAAATGAGCAGTTCTTC. Its translation: CASSGTSGSSRNEQFF.

This clonotype was found once. V is TRBV7-9 and J is TRBJ1-4; D is ambiguous. V lost 0 bases and J lost 8, with 7 bases in between. This CDR3 region has 13 residues. Germline CDR1 reads SEHNR; CDR2 reads FQNEAQ (reference sequence). In DNA form, the CDR3 reads TGTGCCAGCAGCTTAGCACACCGGGAAAAACTGTTTTTT. Encoded protein: CASSLAHREKLFF.

The chain links TRBV7-2 to TRBJ2-5; TRBD2 matches 10 bases. From germline, CDR1 is SGHTA and CDR2 FQGNSA. The CDR3 runs to 18 residues. The trim removed 3 bases at V and 5 bases at J, leaving 15 bases unmatched. CDR3 sequence: CASSFRASGSGFDETQYF. The DNA of the CDR3 is TGTGCCAGCAGCTTTCGGGCTAGCGGGAGCGGATTTGATGAGACCCAGTACTTC.

This clonotype was counted a few times. The CDR3: CASSSGRINQPQHF. The CDR3, as DNA: TGTGCCAGCTCGTCGGGGAGAATCAATCAGCCCCAGCATTTT. The genes are TRBV12-3 or TRBV12-4 and TRBJ1-5; no firm D call. The CDR3 spans 14 residues. Trimming took 8 bases from V and 3 from J, leaving 14 bases between them.

The chain uses TRBV5-1 and TRBJ1-1, with a weak D call TRBD1 (6 bases). The CDR3 totals 15 residues. From germline, CDR1 is SGHRS and CDR2 YFSETQ. The V end lost 3 bases, the J end lost 1 base, and 13 bases lay between the germline ends. The CDR3 DNA is TGCGCCAGCAGCTGGTATGGGACACCGAACACTGAAGCTTTCTTT. Protein: CASSWYGTPNTEAFF. Based on the CDR3 plus reference TRBV5-1 and TRBJ1-1, the full variable domain is KAGVTQTPRYLIKTRGQQVTLSCSPISGHRSVSWYQQTPGQGLQFLFEYFSETQRNKGNFPGRFSGRQFSNSRSEMNVSTLELGDSALYLCASSWYGTPNTEAFFGQGTRLTVV.

The CDR3 nucleotides are TGTGCCAGCTCACCTCCTGAGACAGGACGAGAGACCCAGTACTTC. It encodes CASSPPETGRETQYF. The chain has TRBV18 and TRBJ2-5, with a possible D match to TRBD1 (6 bases). The ends were cut back, 3 bases at V and 4 bases at J, with 15 bases in the middle. Germline assignment: CDR1 KGHSH and CDR2 LQKENI. CDR3 length: 15 residues.

This clonotype occurred a few times. The chain combines TRBV6-2 or TRBV6-3 with TRBJ2-7; TRBD2 aligns across 10 bases. CDR3 size: 12 residues. CDR1 is MNHEY and CDR2 is SVGEGT in the germline V gene. With 6 bases clipped from V and 9 bases from J, the junction kept 5 bases outside the gene matches. The CDR3, as DNA: TGTGCCAGCAGCCAGGGACTAGCGCTGCAGTACGTC. The encoded protein is CASSQGLALQYV.

The table lists this clonotype with many counts. The V gene is TRBV7-3, the J gene TRBJ1-1; D remains ambiguous. This CDR3 is built from 13 residues. Trimming took 7 bases from V and 1 from J, leaving 10 bases between them. CDR1 is SGHTA and CDR2 is FQGTGA in the germline V gene. The CDR3 coding sequence is TGTGCCAGCAATTTCGGAGGGAACACTGAAGCTTTCTTT. Amino acids: CASNFGGNTEAFF.

This clonotype was recorded many times. The rearrangement joins TRBV12-3 or TRBV12-4 to TRBJ1-1; D is unresolved. CDR3 size: 15 residues. The V gene lost 1 base and the J gene lost 1 base, with 10 bases spanning the gap. The CDR3 region has the DNA TGTGCCAGCAGTTTAGGCAGGATAGGGAACACTGAAGCTTTCTTT. This gives the protein CASSLGRIGNTEAFF.

This clonotype was picked up a small number of times. V is TRBV6-2 or TRBV6-3 and J is TRBJ2-7, with TRBD2 as a possible D gene (6 bases). The CDR3 contains 13 residues. The V and J ends lost 7 bases and 4 bases respectively, with 14 bases between them. Germline-derived CDR1 and CDR2 are MNHEY and SVGEGT. CDR3 residues: CASKPGLRYEQYF. DNA of the CDR3: TGTGCCAGCAAACCGGGACTCCGGTACGAGCAGTACTTC.

The chain joins TRBV7-2 to TRBJ2-2; weak D call: TRBD2 (7 bases). Germline CDR1 is SGHTA and CDR2 is FQGNSA. The V end was cut by 6 bases, the J end by 6 bases, with 14 bases between. The CDR3 consists of 14 residues. CDR3 DNA: TGTGCCAGCAGGGGGGGGGGGGCCGCCGGGGAGCTGTTTTTT. Its translation: CASRGGGAAGELFF.

This chain uses TRBV28 with TRBJ1-1; tentatively, D is TRBD1 (5 bases). The CDR3 consists of 12 residues. With 3 bases removed from V and 7 bases from J, the gap between germline ends came to 9 bases. Germline V gene sequence: CDR1 MDHEN, CDR2 SYDVKM. CDR3 sequence: CASSLGGYEAFF. CDR3 sequence (DNA): TGTGCCAGCAGTTTGGGGGGTTATGAAGCTTTCTTT.

This clonotype was detected a few times. The chain recombines TRBV6-5 with TRBJ2-7, with D unresolved. The CDR3 runs 14 residues. Germline V gene lookup returns CDR1 MNHEY and CDR2 SVGAGI. V dropped 6 bases and J dropped 0 bases, with 12 bases sitting between them. CDR3 amino acids: CASRPEPHSYEQYF. CDR3 nucleotides: TGTGCCAGCAGACCGGAACCCCACTCCTACGAGCAGTACTTC.

This clonotype has just a few counts. The chain is built from TRBV7-6 and TRBJ2-5; D tentatively reads TRBD1 or TRBD2 (5 bases each). Trimming left V 4 bases short and J 4 bases short, with 13 bases between. Germline loops: CDR1 SGHVS, CDR2 FNYEAQ. The CDR3 has 14 residues. CDR3 loop: CASSSRVGGETQYF. In DNA form, the CDR3 reads TGTGCCAGCAGCTCCCGGGTTGGGGGAGAGACCCAGTACTTC.

This clonotype has just a few counts. This rearrangement joins TRBV7-8 to TRBJ2-1; maybe TRBD2 (6 bases). Germline V CDR1 and CDR2: SGHVS, FQNEAQ. The CDR3 is 16 amino acids. Between the trimmed V and J ends, which lost 0 bases and 5 bases, there was a span of 14 bases. This CDR3 is CASSLATSLFHNEQFF. In DNA form, the CDR3 reads TGTGCCAGCAGCTTAGCTACTAGCCTTTTCCACAATGAGCAGTTCTTC. Using reference TRBV7-8 and TRBJ2-1 for the parts outside the CDR3, the full variable domain is GAGVSQSPRYKVAKRGQDVALRCDPISGHVSLFWYQQALGQGPEFLTYFQNEAQLDKSGLPSDRFFAERPEGSVSTLKIQRTQQEDSAVYLCASSLATSLFHNEQFFGPGTRLTVL.

This chain uses TRBV6-2 or TRBV6-3 with TRBJ2-7; 12 bases align to TRBD2. The CDR3 is 15 residues long. V was clipped by 4 bases and J by 5 bases; unmatched bases: 6. Germline V gene sequence: CDR1 MNHEY, CDR2 SVGEGT. CDR3 residues: CASSSSGRANHEQYV. CDR3 nucleotide sequence: TGTGCCAGCAGTTCTAGCGGGAGGGCCAACCACGAGCAGTACGTC.

This chain connects TRBV6-2 or TRBV6-3 to TRBJ1-1, with D unclear. CDR1 and CDR2 from the germline V gene are MNHEY and SVGEGT. V dropped 3 bases and J dropped 1 base, with 9 bases sitting between them. CDR3 length: 14 residues. This CDR3 reads CASSYHAQNTEAFF. In DNA, the CDR3 is TGTGCCAGCAGTTATCACGCTCAGAACACTGAAGCTTTCTTT.